This note documents a single TCR beta chain sequence. The antigen is unknown. This CDR3 comprises 16 residues. From germline, CDR1 is MNHEY and CDR2 SVGEGT. Losses at the gene ends were 6 bases for V and 4 bases for J; bases not matched to a gene: 5. TCRdb re-called the RT-PCR reads through MiXCR, storing one row per CDR3 protein. The repertoire holds roughly 520,000 distinct CDR3 sequences, roughly 25% seen once, with 1.9% in the top ten. The data originate from a study of response to subunit inactivated influenza vaccine. The study's findings and limits: It was the authors' suggestion that each seasonal influenza vaccination recruits few new T cells.

The receptor comes from a man in his fifties who received an inactivated influenza vaccine. Sample: CD4+ T cells sorted from PBMCs, taken around 5 days after vaccination. V gene TRBV6-2 or TRBV6-3 combines with J gene TRBJ2-2; 13 nucleotides line up with TRBD2. Here the CDR3 reads CASRRGLAGTTGELFF. CDR3 DNA: TGTGCCAGCAGACGGGGACTAGCGGGAACCACCGGGGAGCTGTTTTTT.